The 2 T cell receptor beta chains reported below all come from one sample, sequenced in a study of OX40 agonist ivuxolimab in advanced cancers. The repertoire was sequenced with immunoSEQ multiplex PCR; TCRdb's copy has only in-frame clones and lacks some. The profile shows approximately 80,000 clones, roughly 91% of them singletons. This material consisted of CD4+ or CD8+ T cells sorted from blood, taken in a trial of the OX40 agonist ivuxolimab. Receptor source: an adult with an advanced solid tumor such as melanoma, head and neck, liver or kidney cancer.

The chain couples TRBV9 to TRBJ2-1, with 7 bases fitting TRBD2. The CDR3 is made up of 16 amino acids. Trimming removed 0 bases from V and 2 bases from J; junction bases left unmatched: 5. Germline CDR1 and CDR2: SGDLS and YYNGEE. CDR3 residues: CASSVVAGATYNEQFF. The CDR3 coding sequence is TGTGCCAGCAGCGTAGTGGCGGGAGCGACCTACAATGAGCAGTTCTTC.

This CDR3 is CASSYSWDLGEQFF. CDR3 nucleotides: TGTGCCAGCAGTTACTCTTGGGACCTCGGTGAGCAGTTCTTC. The J gene is TRBJ2-1, the V gene TRBV25-1; tentatively, D is TRBD1 or TRBD2 (5 bases each). The CDR3 covers 14 residues. V lost 5 bases to trimming and J lost 9 bases, with 17 bases between them. Germline V gene data show CDR1 as MGHDK and CDR2 as SYGVNS.